Sequencing of this T cell receptor beta chain was carried out in a study of shared T cell receptors in the human thymus. Sequenced by immunoSEQ multiplex PCR; TCRdb stores in-frame clones only, minus some. The data contain about 380,000 clones, about 95% of them seen just once; the ten biggest clones take up approximately 0.02%. The CDR3 is 15 residues long. Per germline, CDR1 MDHEN and CDR2 SYDVKM. With 3 bases removed from V and 0 bases from J, the gap between germline ends came to 9 bases. The receptor was isolated from a human donor. The sequenced sample consisted of thymocytes. The genes are TRBV28 and TRBJ1-5; no firm D call. The CDR3 loop reads CASSLDDTSNQPQHF. The CDR3 region has the DNA TGTGCCAGCAGTTTGGACGACACTAGCAATCAGCCCCAGCATTTT.